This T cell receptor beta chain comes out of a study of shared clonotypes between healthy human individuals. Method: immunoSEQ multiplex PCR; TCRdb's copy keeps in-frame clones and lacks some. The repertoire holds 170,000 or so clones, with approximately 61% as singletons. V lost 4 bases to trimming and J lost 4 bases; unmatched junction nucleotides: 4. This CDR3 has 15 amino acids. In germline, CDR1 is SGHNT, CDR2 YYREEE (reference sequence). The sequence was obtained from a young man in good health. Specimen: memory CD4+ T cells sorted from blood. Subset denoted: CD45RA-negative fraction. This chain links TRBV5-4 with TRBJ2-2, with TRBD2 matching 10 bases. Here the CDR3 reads CASSPLAGGTGELFF. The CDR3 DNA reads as TGTGCCAGCAGCCCGTTAGCGGGAGGCACCGGGGAGCTGTTTTTT.